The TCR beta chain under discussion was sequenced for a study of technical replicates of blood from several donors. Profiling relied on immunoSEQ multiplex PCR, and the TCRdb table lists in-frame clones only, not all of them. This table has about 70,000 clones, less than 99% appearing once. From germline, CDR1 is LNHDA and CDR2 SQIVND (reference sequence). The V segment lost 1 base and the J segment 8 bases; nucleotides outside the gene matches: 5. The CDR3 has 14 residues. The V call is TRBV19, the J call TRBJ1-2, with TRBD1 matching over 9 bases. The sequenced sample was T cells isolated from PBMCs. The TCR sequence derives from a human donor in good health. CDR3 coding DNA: TGTGCCAGTAGTATAGGGGGGACAGGGTACGGCTACACCTTC. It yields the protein CASSIGGTGYGYTF.